These 5 T cell receptor beta chains were sequenced from one sample in a study of T-cell reconstitution after alpha-beta-depleted transplantation in children. Preparation of the TCRbeta library used unique molecular identifiers. TCRdb passed the PCR reads through MiXCR, listing each CDR3 protein once. The sample yields about a million distinct CDR3 sequences, about 29% seen once. The material was PBMCs, mostly from graft donor cells, obtained 360 days after TCRalphabeta/CD19-depleted stem cell transplant. The receptors were gathered from a boy younger than two who had a stem cell transplant for SCID, so the T cells may come from the graft donor.

J is TRBJ2-1 and V is TRBV18; either TRBD1 or TRBD2 may fit D (6 bases each). V lost 2 bases to trimming and J lost 3 bases, with 14 bases between them. The CDR3 is 16 amino acids. CDR1 is KGHSH and CDR2 is LQKENI in the germline V gene. The CDR3 here is CASSPNSGARYNEQFF. DNA for the CDR3: TGTGCCAGCTCACCAAATTCGGGGGCCCGCTACAATGAGCAGTTCTTC.

This clonotype was found a few times. CDR3 loop: CASDYSTAGDQETQYF. CDR3 DNA: TGTGCCAGCGACTACTCTACGGCGGGGGACCAAGAGACCCAGTACTTC. The chain couples TRBV6-2 or TRBV6-3 to TRBJ2-5, with 7 bases identical to TRBD2. Germline V gives CDR1 MNHEY, CDR2 SVGEGT. CDR3 length equals 16 residues. V shed 8 bases and J 0 bases; nucleotides not matched to a gene: 12.

There are many counts of this clonotype. The chain is built from TRBV28 and TRBJ2-2; D remains ambiguous. The length of the CDR3 is 15 residues. V was clipped by 2 bases and J by 0 bases, with 7 bases between them. Germline V lookup: CDR1 MDHEN, CDR2 SYDVKM. The CDR3 DNA reads TGTGCCAGCAGTTTAAACGGAGCGAACACCGGGGAGCTGTTTTTT. It codes for CASSLNGANTGELFF.

J is TRBJ2-5 and V is TRBV12-3 or TRBV12-4; D gene ambiguous. This CDR3 region has 12 residues. V shed 3 bases and J shed 5 bases, with 7 bases lying between them. CDR3 residues: CASSFVSETQYF. Here the CDR3 DNA reads TGTGCCAGCAGTTTTGTTAGCGAGACCCAGTACTTC.

V is TRBV28 and J is TRBJ1-2, with 8 bases that match TRBD1. CDR1 and CDR2 from the germline V gene are MDHEN and SYDVKM. J was trimmed by 2 bases and V by 4 bases; bases with no gene match: 6. This CDR3 has 15 residues. The CDR3 DNA sequence: TGTGCCAGCAGTTCTAGCAGGGGGCTCAACTATGGCTACACCTTC. As protein: CASSSSRGLNYGYTF.